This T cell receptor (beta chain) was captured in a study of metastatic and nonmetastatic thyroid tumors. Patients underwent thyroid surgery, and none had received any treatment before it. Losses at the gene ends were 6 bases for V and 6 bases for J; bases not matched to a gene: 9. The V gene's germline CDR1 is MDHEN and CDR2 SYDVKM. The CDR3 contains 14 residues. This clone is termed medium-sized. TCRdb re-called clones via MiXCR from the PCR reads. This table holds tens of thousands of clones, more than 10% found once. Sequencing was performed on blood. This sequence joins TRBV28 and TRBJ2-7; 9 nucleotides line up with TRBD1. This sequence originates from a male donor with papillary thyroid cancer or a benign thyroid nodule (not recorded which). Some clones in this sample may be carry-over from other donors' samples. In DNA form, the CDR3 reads TGTGCCAGCAGGGCACAGGGGGCTGGGGCCGAGCAGTACTTC. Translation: CASRAQGAGAEQYF. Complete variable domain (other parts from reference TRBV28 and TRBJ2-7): DVKVTQSSRYLVKRTGEKVFLECVQDMDHENMFWYRQDPGLGLRLIYFSYDVKMKEKGDIPEGYSVSREKKERFSLILESASTNQTSMYLCASRAQGAGAEQYFGPGTRLTVT.